These T cell receptor beta chains were read from a single sample in a study of shared clonotypes between healthy human individuals. Sequencing used immunoSEQ multiplex PCR; TCRdb keeps in-frame clones, though not all of them. The table includes about 610,000 clones, almost 97% detected once. Sequenced material: naive CD4+ T cells sorted from blood. All receptors come from a woman in her 30s in good health. Both conserved end residues are trimmed from each CDR3. Each record gives: V gene, clone size, CDR3 protein. Rows may omit the clone size; those that give it use once, few, many or a size class.

v_call: TRBV6-5
clone_size: NA
cdr3_aa: ASRLTPNYGYT

v_call: TRBV7-2
clone_size: NA
cdr3_aa: ASSSQLAGGYNEQF

v_call: TRBV6-1
clone_size: NA
cdr3_aa: ASRERTMNTEAF

v_call: TRBV19
clone_size: NA
cdr3_aa: ASSIDPTGQLLYGYT

v_call: TRBV5-4
clone_size: NA
cdr3_aa: ASSLKDKPYNEQF

v_call: TRBV5-4
clone_size: NA
cdr3_aa: ASRSRVTDTQY

v_call: TRBV7-2
clone_size: NA
cdr3_aa: ASSLVGRETQY

v_call: TRBV28
clone_size: once
cdr3_aa: ASSPRAGTSRSYNEQF

v_call: TRBV19
clone_size: NA
cdr3_aa: ASSPDISTDTQY

v_call: TRBV9
clone_size: NA
cdr3_aa: ASSVALQGTQF

v_call: TRBV5-1
clone_size: NA
cdr3_aa: ASSPAAATSYEQY

v_call: TRBV18
clone_size: NA
cdr3_aa: ASSPGQGKTGNTIY

v_call: TRBV5-5
clone_size: NA
cdr3_aa: ASSLSGSTPYEQY

v_call: TRBV6-1
clone_size: NA
cdr3_aa: ASRQDWGQETQY

v_call: TRBV4-1
clone_size: once
cdr3_aa: ASSQVPAGEQY

v_call: TRBV5-4
clone_size: NA
cdr3_aa: ASSVTAGNYGYT

v_call: TRBV30
clone_size: NA
cdr3_aa: AWSVSSEVQY

v_call: TRBV7-6
clone_size: NA
cdr3_aa: ASSLAGQGEETQY

v_call: TRBV10-3
clone_size: NA
cdr3_aa: AISDGQTANEKLF

v_call: TRBV9
clone_size: once
cdr3_aa: ASSPRWGGVNEQY

v_call: TRBV28
clone_size: NA
cdr3_aa: ASSSSPGQEMGTEAF

v_call: TRBV28
clone_size: NA
cdr3_aa: ASSSLSGRIIEQY

v_call: TRBV9
clone_size: NA
cdr3_aa: ASSATGDRETQY

v_call: TRBV7-8
clone_size: NA
cdr3_aa: ASSLLRGGWYEQY

v_call: TRBV11-2
clone_size: NA
cdr3_aa: ASSLSGTGGSGELF

v_call: TRBV28
clone_size: NA
cdr3_aa: AGASNEKLF

v_call: TRBV6-5
clone_size: NA
cdr3_aa: ASSPLEGSNQPQH

v_call: TRBV6-5
clone_size: NA
cdr3_aa: ASRKGSPSNQPQH